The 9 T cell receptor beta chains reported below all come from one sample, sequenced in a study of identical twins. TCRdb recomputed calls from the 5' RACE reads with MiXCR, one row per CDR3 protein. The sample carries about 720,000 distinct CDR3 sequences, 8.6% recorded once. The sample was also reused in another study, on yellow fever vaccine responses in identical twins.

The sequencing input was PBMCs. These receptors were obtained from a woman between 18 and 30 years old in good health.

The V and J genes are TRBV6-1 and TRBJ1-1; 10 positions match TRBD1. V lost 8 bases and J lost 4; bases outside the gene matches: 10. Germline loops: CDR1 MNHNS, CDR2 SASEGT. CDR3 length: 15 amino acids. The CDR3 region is CASGDRGLGGTEAFF. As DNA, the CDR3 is TGTGCCAGCGGAGACAGGGGGCTCGGGGGCACTGAAGCTTTCTTT.

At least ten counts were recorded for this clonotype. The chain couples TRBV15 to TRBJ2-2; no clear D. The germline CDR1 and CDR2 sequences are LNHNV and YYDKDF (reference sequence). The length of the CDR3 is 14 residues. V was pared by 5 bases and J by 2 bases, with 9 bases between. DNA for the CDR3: TGTGCCACCAGCTCCCGCATAAACACCGGGGAGCTGTTTTTT. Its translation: CATSSRINTGELFF.

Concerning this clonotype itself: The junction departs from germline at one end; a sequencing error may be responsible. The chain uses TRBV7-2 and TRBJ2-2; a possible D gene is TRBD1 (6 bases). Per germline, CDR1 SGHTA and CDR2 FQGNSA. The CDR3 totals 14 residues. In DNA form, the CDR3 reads TGTGCCAGCAGCCTTCACTGGGACACGGGGGAGCTGTTTTTT. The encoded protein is CASSLHWDTGELFF.

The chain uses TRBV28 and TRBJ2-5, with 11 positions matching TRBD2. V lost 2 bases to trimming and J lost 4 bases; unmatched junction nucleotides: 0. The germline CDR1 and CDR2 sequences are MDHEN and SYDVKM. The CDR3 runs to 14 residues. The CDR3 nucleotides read TGTGCCAGCAGTTTACTAGCGGGAGGAGAGACCCAGTACTTC. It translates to CASSLLAGGETQYF.

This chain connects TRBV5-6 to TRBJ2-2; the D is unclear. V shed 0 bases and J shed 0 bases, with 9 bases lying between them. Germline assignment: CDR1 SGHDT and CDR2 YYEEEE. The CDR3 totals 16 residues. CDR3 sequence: CASSLVAQPNTGELFF. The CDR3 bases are TGTGCCAGCAGCTTGGTCGCCCAGCCGAACACCGGGGAGCTGTTTTTT.

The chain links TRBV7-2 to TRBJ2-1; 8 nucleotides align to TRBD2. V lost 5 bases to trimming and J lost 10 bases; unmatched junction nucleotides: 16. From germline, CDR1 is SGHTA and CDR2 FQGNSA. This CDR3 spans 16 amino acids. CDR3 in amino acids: CASSERGGLQHTEQFF. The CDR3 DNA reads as TGTGCCAGCAGCGAACGGGGGGGCCTTCAACACACGGAGCAGTTCTTC. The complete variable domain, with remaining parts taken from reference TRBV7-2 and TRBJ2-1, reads GAGVSQSPSNKVTEKGKDVELRCDPISGHTALYWYRQSLGQGLEFLIYFQGNSAPDKSGLPSDRFSAERTGGSVSTLTIQRTQQEDSAVYLCASSERGGLQHTEQFFGPGTRLTVL.

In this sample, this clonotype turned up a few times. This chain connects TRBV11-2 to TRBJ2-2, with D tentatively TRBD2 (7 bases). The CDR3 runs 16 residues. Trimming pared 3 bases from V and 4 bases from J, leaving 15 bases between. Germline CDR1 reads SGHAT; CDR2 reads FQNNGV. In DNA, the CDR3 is TGTGCCAGCAGCTTTCCGCGCGGGGGCCTCACCGGGGAGCTGTTTTTT. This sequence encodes CASSFPRGGLTGELFF.

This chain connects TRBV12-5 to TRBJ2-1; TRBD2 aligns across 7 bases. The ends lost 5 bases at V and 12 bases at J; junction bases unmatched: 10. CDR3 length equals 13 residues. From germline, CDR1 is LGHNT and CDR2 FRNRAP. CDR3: CASGPQAGRRQFF. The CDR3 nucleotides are TGTGCTAGTGGTCCGCAGGCCGGGAGGAGGCAGTTCTTC.

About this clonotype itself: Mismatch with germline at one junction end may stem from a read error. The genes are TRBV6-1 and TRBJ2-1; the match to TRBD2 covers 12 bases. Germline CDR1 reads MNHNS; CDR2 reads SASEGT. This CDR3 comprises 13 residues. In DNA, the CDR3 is TGTGCCAGCAGTCCCCAGACTAGCGGGAGAGGGATCTTC. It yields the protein CASSPQTSGRGIF.